This T cell receptor (beta chain) was captured in a study of blood T cell repertoires in COVID-19. As for the study in general: COVID-19 samples, acute and convalescent, were from the United States, Italy and Spain.

Clones were sequenced by immunoSEQ multiplex PCR, and TCRdb holds only the in-frame ones, with some missing. Here the sample spans about 180,000 clones, 87% being singletons. The germline gives CDR1 LNHDA, CDR2 SQIVND (reference sequence). The V gene lost 4 bases and the J gene lost 6 bases, with 25 bases spanning the gap. CDR3 length equals 17 residues. Enrollees, about 18 to 100 years old, lived in fewer than 25 US areas. The sample taken for sequencing was PBMCs or T cells enriched from blood (not recorded which). The clonotype originates from a human donor with acute COVID-19. The donor label of this sample is uncertain. V is TRBV19 and J is TRBJ2-7; D may be TRBD1 (5 bases). In nucleotides, the CDR3 is TGTGCCAGTAGTAGAATCGGTGGGGCACGACCTGCGTCCGAGCAGTACTTC. This gives the protein CASSRIGGARPASEQYF.